This T cell receptor beta chain was captured in a study of T cells expressing NK-cell markers. From its re-call of the 5' RACE reads, TCRdb lists each CDR3 protein once, without DNA. This specimen shows some 460,000 distinct CDR3 sequences; the ten leading clones hold under 1.5%. Sequenced: blood T cells: a sorted CD56 or NKG2C T cell subset, CD4+ or CD8+ T cells, or bulk PBMC T cells (not recorded which). The source of this sequence is a woman in her forties or fifties in good health.

CDR3 in amino acids: CSARVRERGGTEAFF. V gene TRBV20-1 combines with J gene TRBJ1-1; TCRdb outputs TRBD1, but without DNA this stays unchecked. The germline V gene has CDR1 DFQATT and CDR2 SNEGSKA (reference sequence). The CDR3 contains 15 residues.